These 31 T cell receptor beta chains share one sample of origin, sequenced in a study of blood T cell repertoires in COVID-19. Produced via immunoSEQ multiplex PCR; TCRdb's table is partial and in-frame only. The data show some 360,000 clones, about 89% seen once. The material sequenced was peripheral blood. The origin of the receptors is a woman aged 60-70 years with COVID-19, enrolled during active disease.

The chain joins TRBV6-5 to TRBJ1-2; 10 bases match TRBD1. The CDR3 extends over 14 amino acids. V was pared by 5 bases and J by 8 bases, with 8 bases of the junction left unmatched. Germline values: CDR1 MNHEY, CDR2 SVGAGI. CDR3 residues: CASSPGTGVLGYTF. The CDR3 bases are TGTGCCAGCAGTCCCGGGACAGGGGTCTTGGGCTACACCTTC.

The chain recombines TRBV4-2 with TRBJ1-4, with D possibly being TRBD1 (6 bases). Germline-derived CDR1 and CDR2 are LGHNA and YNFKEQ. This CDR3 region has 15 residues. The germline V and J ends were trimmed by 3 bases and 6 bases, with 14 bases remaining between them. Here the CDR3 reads CASSQPQGLDEKLFF. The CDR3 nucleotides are TGTGCCAGCAGCCAGCCTCAGGGGCTCGATGAAAAACTGTTTTTT.

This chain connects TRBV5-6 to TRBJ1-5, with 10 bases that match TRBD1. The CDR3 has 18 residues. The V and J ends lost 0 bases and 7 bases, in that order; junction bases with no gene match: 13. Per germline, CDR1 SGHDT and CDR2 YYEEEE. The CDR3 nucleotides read TGTGCCAGCAGCTTGGGCCCCGGGACAGGGGAGTTACGGCAGCCCCAGCATTTT. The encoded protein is CASSLGPGTGELRQPQHF.

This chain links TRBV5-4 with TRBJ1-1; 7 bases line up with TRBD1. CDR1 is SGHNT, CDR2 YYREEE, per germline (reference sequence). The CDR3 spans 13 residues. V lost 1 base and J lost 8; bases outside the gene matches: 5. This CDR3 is CASSLTRQGEAFF. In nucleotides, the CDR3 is TGTGCCAGCAGCTTGACCAGACAGGGCGAAGCTTTCTTT.

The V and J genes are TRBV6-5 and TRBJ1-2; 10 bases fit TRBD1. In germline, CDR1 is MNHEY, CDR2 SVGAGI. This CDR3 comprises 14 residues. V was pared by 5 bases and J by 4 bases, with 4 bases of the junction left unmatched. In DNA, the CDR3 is TGTGCCAGCAGTAATTGGGACAGGGGCTATGGCTACACCTTC. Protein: CASSNWDRGYGYTF.

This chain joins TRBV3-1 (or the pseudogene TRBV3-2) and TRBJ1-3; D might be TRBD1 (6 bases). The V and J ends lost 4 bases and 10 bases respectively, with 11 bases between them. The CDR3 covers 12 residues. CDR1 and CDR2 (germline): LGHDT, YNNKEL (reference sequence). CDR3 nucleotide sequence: TGTGCCAGCAGCCTCAGGGGCGATACCATATATTTT. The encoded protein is CASSLRGDTIYF.

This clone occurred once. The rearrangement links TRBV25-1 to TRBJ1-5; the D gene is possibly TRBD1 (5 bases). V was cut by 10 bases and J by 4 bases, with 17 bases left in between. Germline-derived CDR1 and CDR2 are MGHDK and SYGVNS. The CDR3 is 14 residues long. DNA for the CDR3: TGTGCCACCCAGGACGGGACTCTGAATCAGCCCCAGCATTTT. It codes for CATQDGTLNQPQHF.

The CDR3 nucleotides read TGCGCCAGCAGCCAAGATATGAGGGGGACAGGGGTCTACGAGCAGTACTTC. The encoded protein is CASSQDMRGTGVYEQYF. The chain is built from TRBV4-1 and TRBJ2-7, with 10 nucleotides matching TRBD1. CDR3 length: 17 amino acids. The V segment lost 0 bases and the J segment 3 bases; nucleotides outside the gene matches: 8. Per germline, CDR1 MGHRA and CDR2 YSYEKL.

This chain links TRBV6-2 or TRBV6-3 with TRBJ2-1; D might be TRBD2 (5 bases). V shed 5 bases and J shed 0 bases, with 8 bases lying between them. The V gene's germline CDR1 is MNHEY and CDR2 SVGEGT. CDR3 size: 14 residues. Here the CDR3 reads CASSLASSYNEQFF. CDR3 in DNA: TGTGCCAGCAGTCTAGCCTCCTCCTACAATGAGCAGTTCTTC.

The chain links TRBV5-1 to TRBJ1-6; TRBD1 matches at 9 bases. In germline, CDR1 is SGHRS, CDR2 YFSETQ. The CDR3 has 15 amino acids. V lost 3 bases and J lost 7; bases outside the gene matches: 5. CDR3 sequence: CASSSTGTGNSPLHF. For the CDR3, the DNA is TGCGCCAGCAGCTCGACCGGGACAGGGAATTCACCCCTCCACTTT.

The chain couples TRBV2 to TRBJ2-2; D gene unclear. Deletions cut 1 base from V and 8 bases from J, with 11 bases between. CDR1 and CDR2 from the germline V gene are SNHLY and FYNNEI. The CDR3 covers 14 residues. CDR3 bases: TGTGCCAGCAGTGAAGTGTCGGCGCGGGGGGAGCTGTTTTTT. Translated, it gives CASSEVSARGELFF.

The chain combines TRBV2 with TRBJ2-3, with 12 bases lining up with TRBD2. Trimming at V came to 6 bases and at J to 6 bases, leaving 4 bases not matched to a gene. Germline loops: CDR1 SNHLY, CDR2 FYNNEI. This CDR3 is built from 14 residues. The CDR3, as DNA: TGTGCCAGCAGGCTAGCGGGGGGGGACGATACGCAGTATTTT. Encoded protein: CASRLAGGDDTQYF.

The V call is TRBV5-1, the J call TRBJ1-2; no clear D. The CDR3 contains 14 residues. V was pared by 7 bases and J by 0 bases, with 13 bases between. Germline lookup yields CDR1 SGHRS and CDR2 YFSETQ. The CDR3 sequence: CASGWEGSNYGYTF. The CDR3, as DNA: TGCGCCAGCGGATGGGAGGGCTCTAACTATGGCTACACCTTC.

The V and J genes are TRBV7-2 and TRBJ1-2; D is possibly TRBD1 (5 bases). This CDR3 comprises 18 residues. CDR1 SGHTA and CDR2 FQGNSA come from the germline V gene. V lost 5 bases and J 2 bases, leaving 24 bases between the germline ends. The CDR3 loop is CASSRSRDWFQANYGYTF. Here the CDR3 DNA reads TGTGCCAGCAGCCGCAGCCGGGACTGGTTTCAGGCAAACTATGGCTACACCTTC.

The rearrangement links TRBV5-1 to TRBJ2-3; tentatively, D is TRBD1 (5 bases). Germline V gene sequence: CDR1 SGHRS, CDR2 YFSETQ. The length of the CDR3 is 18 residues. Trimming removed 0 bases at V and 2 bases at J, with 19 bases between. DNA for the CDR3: TGCGCCAGCAGCTTGGAGCCTCCAGGGCCCTACTCCACAGATACGCAGTATTTT. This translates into CASSLEPPGPYSTDTQYF. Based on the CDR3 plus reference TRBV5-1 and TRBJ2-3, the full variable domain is KAGVTQTPRYLIKTRGQQVTLSCSPISGHRSVSWYQQTPGQGLQFLFEYFSETQRNKGNFPGRFSGRQFSNSRSEMNVSTLELGDSALYLCASSLEPPGPYSTDTQYFGPGTRLTVL.

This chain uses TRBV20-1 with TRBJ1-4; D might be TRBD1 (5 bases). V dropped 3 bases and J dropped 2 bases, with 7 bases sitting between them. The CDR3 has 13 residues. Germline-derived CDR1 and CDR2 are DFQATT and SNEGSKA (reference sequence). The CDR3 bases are TGCAGTGCTAGTAAGGGGACTAATGAAAAACTGTTTTTT. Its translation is CSASKGTNEKLFF.

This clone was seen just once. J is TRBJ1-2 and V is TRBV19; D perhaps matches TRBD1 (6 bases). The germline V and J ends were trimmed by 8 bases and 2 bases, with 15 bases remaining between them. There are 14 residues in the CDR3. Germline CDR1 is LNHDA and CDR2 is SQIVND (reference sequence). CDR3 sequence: CASSRGHENYGYTF. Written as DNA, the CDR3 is TGTGCCAGTTCACGGGGACACGAGAACTATGGCTACACCTTC. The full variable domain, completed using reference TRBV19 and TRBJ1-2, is DGGITQSPKYLFRKEGQNVTLSCEQNLNHDAMYWYRQDPGQGLRLIYYSQIVNDFQKGDIAEGYSVSREKKESFPLTVTSAQKNPTAFYLCASSRGHENYGYTFGSGTRLTVV.

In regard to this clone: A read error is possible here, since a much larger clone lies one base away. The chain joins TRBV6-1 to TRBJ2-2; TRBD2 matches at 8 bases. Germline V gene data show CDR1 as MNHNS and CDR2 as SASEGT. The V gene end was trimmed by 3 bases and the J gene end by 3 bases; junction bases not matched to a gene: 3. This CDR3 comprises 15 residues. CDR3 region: CASSDRGGDTGELFF. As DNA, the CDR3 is TGTGCCAGCAGTGACCGGGGGGGCGACACCGGGGAGCTGTTTTTT.

The CDR3 region is CASSQTDTLNQPQHF. CDR3 DNA sequence: TGTGCCAGCAGCCAGACAGACACCTTGAATCAGCCCCAGCATTTT. The chain uses TRBV28 and TRBJ1-5; a possible D gene is TRBD1 (5 bases). Trimming removed 6 bases at V and 4 bases at J, with 16 bases between. CDR3 length: 15 amino acids. Germline CDR1 MDHEN, CDR2 SYDVKM. Combining the CDR3 with reference TRBV28 and TRBJ1-5 gives the whole variable domain DVKVTQSSRYLVKRTGEKVFLECVQDMDHENMFWYRQDPGLGLRLIYFSYDVKMKEKGDIPEGYSVSREKKERFSLILESASTNQTSMYLCASSQTDTLNQPQHFGDGTRLSIL.

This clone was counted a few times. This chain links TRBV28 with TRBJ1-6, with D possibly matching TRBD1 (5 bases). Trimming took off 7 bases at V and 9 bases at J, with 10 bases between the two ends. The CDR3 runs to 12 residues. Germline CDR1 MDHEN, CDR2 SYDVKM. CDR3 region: CASTPGASPLHF. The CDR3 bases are TGTGCCAGCACCCCTGGGGCTTCACCCCTCCACTTT.

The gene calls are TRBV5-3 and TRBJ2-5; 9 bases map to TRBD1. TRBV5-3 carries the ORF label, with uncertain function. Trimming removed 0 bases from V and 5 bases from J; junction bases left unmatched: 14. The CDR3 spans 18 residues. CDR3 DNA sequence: TGTGCCAGAAGCTTGGATAACTGGACCGGACAGGGGTGGGAGACCCAGTACTTC. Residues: CARSLDNWTGQGWETQYF.

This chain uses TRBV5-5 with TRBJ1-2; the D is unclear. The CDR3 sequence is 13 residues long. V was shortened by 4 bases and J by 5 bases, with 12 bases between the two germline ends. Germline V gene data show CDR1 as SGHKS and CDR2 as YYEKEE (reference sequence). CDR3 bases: TGTGCCAGCAGCCCAGACTTTCTATATGGCTACACCTTC. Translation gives CASSPDFLYGYTF.

The CDR3 loop is CASSYLDSSSTDTQYF. For the CDR3, the DNA is TGTGCCAGCAGTTACCTTGACTCATCTAGCACAGATACGCAGTATTTT. The chain joins TRBV6-5 to TRBJ2-3; D unclear. Germline CDR1 is MNHEY and CDR2 is SVGAGI. V lost 2 bases and J 0 bases, leaving 12 bases between the germline ends. This CDR3 is 16 amino acids long.

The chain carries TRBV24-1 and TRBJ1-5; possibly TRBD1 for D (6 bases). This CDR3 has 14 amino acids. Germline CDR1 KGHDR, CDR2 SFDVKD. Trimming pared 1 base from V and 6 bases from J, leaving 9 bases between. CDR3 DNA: TGTGCCACCAGTGATTTTCAGGGGCTTCAGCCCCAGCATTTT. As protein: CATSDFQGLQPQHF.

In DNA, the CDR3 is TGTGCCAGCAGCCGGACAGGGAAGAACGAGCAGTACTTC. It specifies CASSRTGKNEQYF. The chain carries TRBV3-1 (or the pseudogene TRBV3-2) and TRBJ2-7; 8 nucleotides agree with TRBD1. V lost 4 bases to trimming and J lost 5 bases; unmatched junction nucleotides: 4. The CDR3 spans 13 residues. Per germline, CDR1 LGHDT and CDR2 YNNKEL (reference sequence).

CDR3 amino acids: CASSGRLAGAGEQFF. The CDR3 DNA reads as TGTGCCAGCAGTGGGCGCCTAGCGGGGGCAGGAGAGCAGTTCTTC. V is TRBV2 and J is TRBJ2-1; the match to TRBD2 covers 10 bases. With V trimmed by 4 bases and J by 10 bases, 10 bases remained unmatched. Germline assignment: CDR1 SNHLY and CDR2 FYNNEI. The CDR3 extends over 15 amino acids. The whole variable domain, remainder taken from reference TRBV2 and TRBJ2-1, is EPEVTQTPSHQVTQMGQEVILRCVPISNHLYFYWYRQILGQKVEFLVSFYNNEISEKSEIFDDQFSVERPDGSNFTLKIRSTKLEDSAMYFCASSGRLAGAGEQFFGPGTRLTVL.

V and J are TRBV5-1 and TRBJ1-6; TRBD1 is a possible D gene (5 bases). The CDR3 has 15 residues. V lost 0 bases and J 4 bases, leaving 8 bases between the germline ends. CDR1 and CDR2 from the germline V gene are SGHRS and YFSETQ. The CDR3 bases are TGCGCCAGCAGCTTGGCGGACACATATAATTCACCCCTCCACTTT. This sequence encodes CASSLADTYNSPLHF.

Here the CDR3 reads CASSLLQIPNTEAFF. The CDR3 nucleotides are TGTGCCAGCAGTTTACTTCAGATCCCGAACACTGAAGCTTTCTTT. V is TRBV7-2 and J is TRBJ1-1; D remains ambiguous. Trimming stripped 6 bases from V and 1 base from J, with 15 bases between. Looked up from germline, CDR1 is SGHTA and CDR2 is FQGNSA. This CDR3 region has 15 residues. Using reference TRBV7-2 and TRBJ1-1 for the parts outside the CDR3, the full variable domain is GAGVSQSPSNKVTEKGKDVELRCDPISGHTALYWYRQSLGQGLEFLIYFQGNSAPDKSGLPSDRFSAERTGGSVSTLTIQRTQQEDSAVYLCASSLLQIPNTEAFFGQGTRLTVV.

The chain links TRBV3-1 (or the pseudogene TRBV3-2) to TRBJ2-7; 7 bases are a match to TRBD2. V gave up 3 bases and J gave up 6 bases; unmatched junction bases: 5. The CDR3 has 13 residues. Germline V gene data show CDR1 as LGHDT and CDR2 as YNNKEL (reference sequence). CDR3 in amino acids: CASSQRLATEQYF. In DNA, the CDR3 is TGTGCCAGCAGCCAGCGACTAGCTACCGAGCAGTACTTC.

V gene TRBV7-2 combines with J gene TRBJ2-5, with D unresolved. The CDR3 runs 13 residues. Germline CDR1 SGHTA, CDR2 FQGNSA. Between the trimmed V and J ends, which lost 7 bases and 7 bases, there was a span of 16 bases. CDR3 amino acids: CASTLTPVGTQYF. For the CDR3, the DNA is TGTGCCAGCACCTTGACACCCGTGGGGACCCAGTACTTC.

The CDR3 here is CASIYGDTGELFF. The CDR3 DNA reads TGTGCCAGCATTTACGGTGACACCGGGGAGCTGTTTTTT. This chain connects TRBV5-8 to TRBJ2-2, with unresolved D. This CDR3 contains 13 residues. Per the germline V gene, CDR1 is SGHTS and CDR2 is YDEGEE. Between the trimmed V and J ends, which lost 6 bases and 3 bases, there was a span of 9 bases.